This TCR beta chain was captured by sequencing in a study of blood T cell repertoires in COVID-19. Whole-study context: Acute-phase and convalescent COVID-19 samples originated in the United States, Italy and Spain. T cells, B-cell-depleted T cells, or PBMCs provided the cDNA or gDNA that served as material.

This CDR3 is 16 amino acids long. The V segment lost 4 bases and the J segment 2 bases; nucleotides outside the gene matches: 6. In germline, CDR1 is LGHDT, CDR2 YNNKEL (reference sequence). Authors' data handling: Amplified reference gene primers provided the basis for estimating nucleated cell counts. TCRdb's copy holds only in-frame clones and misses some; the assay was immunoSEQ multiplex PCR. That table supplies the V and J calls and clone size; D and trimming were determined from the DNA. The sample lists about 250,000 clones, roughly 84% occurring once. This TCR was sampled from a man aged 50 to 60 with active or convalescent COVID-19. Material for sequencing was peripheral blood. The J gene is TRBJ2-3, the V gene TRBV3-1 (or the pseudogene TRBV3-2); 10 bases map to TRBD2. In nucleotides, the CDR3 is TGTGCCAGCAGCCTCCGAACTAGCGGGAACACAGATACGCAGTATTTT. Amino acid sequence: CASSLRTSGNTDTQYF.